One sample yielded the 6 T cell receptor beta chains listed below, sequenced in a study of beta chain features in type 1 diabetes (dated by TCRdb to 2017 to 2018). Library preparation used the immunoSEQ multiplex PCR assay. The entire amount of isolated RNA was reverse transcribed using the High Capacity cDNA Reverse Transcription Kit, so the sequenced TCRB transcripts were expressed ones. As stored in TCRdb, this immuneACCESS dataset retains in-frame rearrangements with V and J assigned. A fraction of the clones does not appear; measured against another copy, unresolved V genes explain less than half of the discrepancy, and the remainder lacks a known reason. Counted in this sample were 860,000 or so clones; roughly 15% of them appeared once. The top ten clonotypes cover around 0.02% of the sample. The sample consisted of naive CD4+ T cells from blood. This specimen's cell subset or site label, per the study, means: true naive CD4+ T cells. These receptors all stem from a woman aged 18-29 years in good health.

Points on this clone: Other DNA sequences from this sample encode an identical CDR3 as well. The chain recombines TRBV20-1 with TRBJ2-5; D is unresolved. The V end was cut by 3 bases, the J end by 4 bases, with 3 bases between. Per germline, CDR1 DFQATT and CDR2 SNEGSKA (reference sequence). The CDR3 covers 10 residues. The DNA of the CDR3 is TGCAGTGCTAGTCCAGAGACCCAGTACTTC. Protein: CSASPETQYF.

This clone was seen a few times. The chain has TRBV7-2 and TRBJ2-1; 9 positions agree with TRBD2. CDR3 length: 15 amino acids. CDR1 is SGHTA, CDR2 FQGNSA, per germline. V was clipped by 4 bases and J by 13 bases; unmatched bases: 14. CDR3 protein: CASSSGIAGVRYQFF. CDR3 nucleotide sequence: TGTGCCAGCAGCTCTGGGATAGCGGGAGTACGATACCAGTTCTTC.

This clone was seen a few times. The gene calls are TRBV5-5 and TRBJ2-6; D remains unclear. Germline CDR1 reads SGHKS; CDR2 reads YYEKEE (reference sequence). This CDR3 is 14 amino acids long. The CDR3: CASSPSSGANVLTF. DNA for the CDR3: TGTGCTTCATCCCCGTCCTCTGGGGCCAACGTCCTGACTTTC.

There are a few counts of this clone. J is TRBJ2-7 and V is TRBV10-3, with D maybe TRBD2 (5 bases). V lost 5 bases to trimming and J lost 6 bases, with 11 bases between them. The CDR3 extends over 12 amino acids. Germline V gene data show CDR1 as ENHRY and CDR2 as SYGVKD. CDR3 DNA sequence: TGTGCCATCAGTCGAAACGGGGTCGAGCAGTACTTC. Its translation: CAISRNGVEQYF.

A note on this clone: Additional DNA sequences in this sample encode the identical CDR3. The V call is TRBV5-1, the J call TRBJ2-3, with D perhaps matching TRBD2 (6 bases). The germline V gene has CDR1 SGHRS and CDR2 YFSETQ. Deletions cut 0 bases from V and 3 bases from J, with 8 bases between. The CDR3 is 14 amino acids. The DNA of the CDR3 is TGCGCCAGCAGCTTGGGGCGGGGAACAGATACGCAGTATTTT. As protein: CASSLGRGTDTQYF.

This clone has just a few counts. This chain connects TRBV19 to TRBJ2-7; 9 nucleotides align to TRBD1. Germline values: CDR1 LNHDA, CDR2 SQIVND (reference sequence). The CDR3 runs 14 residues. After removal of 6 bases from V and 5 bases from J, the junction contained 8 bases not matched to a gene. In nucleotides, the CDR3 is TGTGCCAGTAGCGCCGGGACAGGGATCCACGAGCAGTACTTC. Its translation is CASSAGTGIHEQYF.